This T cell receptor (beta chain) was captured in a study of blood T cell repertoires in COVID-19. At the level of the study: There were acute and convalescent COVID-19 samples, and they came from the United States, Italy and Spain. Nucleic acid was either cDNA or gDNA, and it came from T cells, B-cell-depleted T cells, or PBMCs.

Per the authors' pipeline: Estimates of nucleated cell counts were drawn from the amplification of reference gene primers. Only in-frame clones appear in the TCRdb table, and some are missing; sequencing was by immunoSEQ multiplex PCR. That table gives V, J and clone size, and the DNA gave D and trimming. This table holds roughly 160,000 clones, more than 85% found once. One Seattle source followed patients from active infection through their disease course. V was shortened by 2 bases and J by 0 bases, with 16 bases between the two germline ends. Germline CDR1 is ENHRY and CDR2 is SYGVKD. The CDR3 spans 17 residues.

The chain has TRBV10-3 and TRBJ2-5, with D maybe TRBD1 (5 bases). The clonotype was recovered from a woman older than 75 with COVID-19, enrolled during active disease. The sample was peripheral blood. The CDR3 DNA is TGTGCCATCAGTGAGAGGGGAAAGGAAGGGTACCAAGAGACCCAGTACTTC. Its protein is CAISERGKEGYQETQYF.